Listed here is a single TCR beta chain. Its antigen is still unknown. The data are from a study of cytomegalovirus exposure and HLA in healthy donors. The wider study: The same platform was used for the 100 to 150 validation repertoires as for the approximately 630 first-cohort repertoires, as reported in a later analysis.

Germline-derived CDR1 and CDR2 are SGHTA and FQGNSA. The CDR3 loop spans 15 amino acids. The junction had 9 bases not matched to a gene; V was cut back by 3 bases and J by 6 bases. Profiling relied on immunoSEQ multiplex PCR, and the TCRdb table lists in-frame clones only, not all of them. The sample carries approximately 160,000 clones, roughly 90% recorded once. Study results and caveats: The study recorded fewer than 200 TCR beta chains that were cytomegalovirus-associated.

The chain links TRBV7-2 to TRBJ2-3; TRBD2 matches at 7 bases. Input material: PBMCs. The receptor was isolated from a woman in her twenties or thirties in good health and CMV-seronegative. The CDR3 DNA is TGTGCCAGCAGCTTTTGGGGGGGAGTCGCGGATACGCAGTATTTT. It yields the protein CASSFWGGVADTQYF.